This paragraph covers one T cell receptor beta chain sequence. Its antigen is undetermined. V gave up 0 bases and J gave up 14 bases, with 22 bases separating them. The CDR3 consists of 15 residues. CDR1 is MNHEY, CDR2 SVGAGI, per germline. The table came from immunoSEQ multiplex PCR; TCRdb's copy has only in-frame clones and leaves some out. Here the sample spans 1.5 million to 2.5 million clones, approximately 95% being singletons. Naive CD8 cells lacked CD45RO, underwent positive selection for CCR7 and left out terminally differentiated effector memory CD45RA+ cells. Every donor, a Caucasian adult, lived in Nashville, Tennessee. The data were taken from a study of shared clonotypes between healthy human individuals. About the research overall: For every donor, three CD4 naive, three CD4 memory, two CD8 naive and one CD8 memory plates were used. General study findings and limits: Between a few donors, naive CD4 clonotypes were shared at a level of around 4.8%.

What was sequenced was naive CD8+ T cells sorted from blood. V gene TRBV6-5 combines with J gene TRBJ1-2, with a possible D match to TRBD1 (6 bases). The receptor's source is a man aged 18 to 29 in good health. DNA for the CDR3: TGTGCCAGCAGTTACTCGGAAGGACAGACCTCTGGCTTTACCTTC. It translates to CASSYSEGQTSGFTF.